The clone carrying this TCR beta chain appeared a few times. What it binds is unknown. MiXCR, applied by TCRdb to the reads, yields one record per CDR3 protein. Altogether 400,000 or so distinct CDR3 sequences are present, 15% to 20% being singletons, with the ten largest covering approximately 8%. This sample is part of a study of T cell repertoires in cytomegalovirus infection. V lost 0 bases to trimming and J lost 9 bases, with 13 bases between them. Germline assignment: CDR1 SGHDT and CDR2 YYEEEE. This CDR3 comprises 14 residues. Findings of the study overall: People with CMV and the relevant HLA were identified by cumulative public TCR beta family frequency. HLA-C-restricted CMV-specific TCR beta clonotypes were dominant in the ex vivo response.

The rearrangement links TRBV5-6 to TRBJ2-1, with D perhaps TRBD1 (7 bases). Sequenced input: PBMCs. This receptor was obtained from a human donor in good health (CMV status not recorded). Some clones in this sample may be carry-over from other donors' samples. For the CDR3, the DNA is TGTGCCAGCAGCTTGGCCCGCCAGGGGGGTGAGCAGTTCTTC. Translated, it gives CASSLARQGGEQFF.